These 30 T cell receptor beta chains share one sample of origin, sequenced in a study of T cell responses to AZD1222 COVID-19 vaccine (dated by TCRdb to about 2021). The library was built by means of the immunoSEQ multiplex PCR assay. TCRdb limited this immuneACCESS table to in-frame rearrangements with V and J called. A share of clones is missing; checked studies link under half to unresolved V genes, and the rest is unexplained. A total of tens of thousands of clones appear in this sample, roughly 80% of them only once. The ten largest clonotypes hold 5.5% to 8% of the sample. In the paper's terms, the time point label means: baseline before first vaccination. This specimen consisted of peripheral blood, obtained on day 0 of AZD1222 vaccination. These receptors were collected from an adult in good health.

V is TRBV27 and J is TRBJ1-5, with TRBD1 as a possible D gene (6 bases). This CDR3 has 17 residues. V lost 4 bases and J 1 base, leaving 17 bases between the germline ends. CDR1 is MNHEY and CDR2 is SMNVEV in the germline V gene (reference sequence). The CDR3 is CASSSRPQGISNQPQHF. The CDR3 nucleotides are TGTGCCAGCAGTTCTAGGCCTCAGGGGATCAGCAATCAGCCCCAGCATTTT.

J is TRBJ1-1 and V is TRBV14; D is unclear. Germline CDR1 is SGHDN and CDR2 is FVKESK. The CDR3 extends over 13 amino acids. The germline V and J ends were trimmed by 3 bases and 0 bases, with 5 bases remaining between them. The CDR3 here is CASSQGMNTEAFF. Written as DNA, the CDR3 is TGTGCCAGCAGCCAGGGGATGAACACTGAAGCTTTCTTT. The full variable domain, rest sourced from reference TRBV14 and TRBJ1-1, is EAGVTQFPSHSVIEKGQTVTLRCDPISGHDNLYWYRRVMGKEIKFLLHFVKESKQDESGMPNNRFLAERTGGTYSTLKVQPAELEDSGVYFCASSQGMNTEAFFGQGTRLTVV.

The V and J genes are TRBV28 and TRBJ2-1, with D perhaps TRBD2 (7 bases). Trimming removed 10 bases at V and 8 bases at J, with 18 bases between. CDR3 length: 13 residues. From germline, CDR1 is MDHEN and CDR2 SYDVKM. The CDR3 DNA reads as TGTGCCACCCGGCGTTCGGGGGGCGATGAGCAGTTCTTC. Translating it yields CATRRSGGDEQFF.

The chain is built from TRBV7-9 and TRBJ1-1, with 7 bases matching TRBD1. CDR1 is SEHNR and CDR2 is FQNEAQ in the germline V gene (reference sequence). The CDR3 runs to 13 residues. V lost 3 bases and J lost 4; bases outside the gene matches: 2. The CDR3 nucleotides read TGTGCCAGCAGCTTTGACAGGGCCACTGAAGCTTTCTTT. Protein sequence: CASSFDRATEAFF.

The V gene is TRBV14, the J gene TRBJ2-2; D call uncertain. Germline CDR1 reads SGHDN; CDR2 reads FVKESK. This CDR3 comprises 14 residues. Between the trimmed V and J ends, which lost 4 bases and 3 bases, there was a span of 9 bases. Here the CDR3 DNA reads TGTGCCAGCAGCCGTCGGGCTTACACCGGGGAGCTGTTTTTT. Amino acid sequence: CASSRRAYTGELFF. The entire variable domain, with the rest obtained from reference TRBV14 and TRBJ2-2, is as follows: EAGVTQFPSHSVIEKGQTVTLRCDPISGHDNLYWYRRVMGKEIKFLLHFVKESKQDESGMPNNRFLAERTGGTYSTLKVQPAELEDSGVYFCASSRRAYTGELFFGEGSRLTVL.

The chain uses TRBV6-2 or TRBV6-3 and TRBJ2-7, with TRBD2 matching 11 bases. Per germline, CDR1 MNHEY and CDR2 SVGEGT. Losses at the gene ends were 2 bases for V and 3 bases for J; bases not matched to a gene: 3. The CDR3 totals 15 residues. The CDR3 nucleotides are TGTGCCAGCAGTTACAGGGGACTAGCGGACTACGAGCAGTACTTC. It specifies CASSYRGLADYEQYF.

The chain combines TRBV2 with TRBJ2-4, with D maybe TRBD1 (5 bases). V was trimmed by 6 bases and J by 7 bases, leaving 10 bases between them. Looked up from germline, CDR1 is SNHLY and CDR2 is FYNNEI. The CDR3 is 12 residues long. The CDR3 spells CASSLDTNIQYF. DNA for the CDR3: TGTGCCAGCAGCCTGGACACTAACATTCAGTACTTC. Full variable domain (missing parts from reference TRBV2 and TRBJ2-4): EPEVTQTPSHQVTQMGQEVILRCVPISNHLYFYWYRQILGQKVEFLVSFYNNEISEKSEIFDDQFSVERPDGSNFTLKIRSTKLEDSAMYFCASSLDTNIQYFGAGTRLSVL.

This chain connects TRBV19 to TRBJ2-1, with TRBD2 identical over 14 bases. From germline, CDR1 is LNHDA and CDR2 SQIVND (reference sequence). After removal of 4 bases from V and 10 bases from J, the junction contained 9 bases not matched to a gene. This CDR3 contains 16 residues. CDR3 in amino acids: CASSTQGLAGEGEQFF. The CDR3 DNA reads as TGTGCCAGTAGTACTCAGGGACTAGCGGGAGAGGGCGAGCAGTTCTTC. The full variable domain, in which reference TRBV19 and TRBJ2-1 provide the parts outside the CDR3, is DGGITQSPKYLFRKEGQNVTLSCEQNLNHDAMYWYRQDPGQGLRLIYYSQIVNDFQKGDIAEGYSVSREKKESFPLTVTSAQKNPTAFYLCASSTQGLAGEGEQFFGPGTRLTVL.

This chain connects TRBV30 to TRBJ1-6, with 9 bases matching TRBD1. The CDR3 runs 14 residues. V lost 1 base, J lost 9 bases, and 4 bases stayed unmatched. Germline CDR1 GTSNPN, CDR2 SVGIG (reference sequence). The CDR3 spells CAWSAQGASSPLHF. The CDR3 nucleotides read TGTGCCTGGAGTGCACAGGGGGCGAGTTCACCCCTCCACTTT.

The chain links TRBV5-1 to TRBJ1-6; maybe TRBD1 (6 bases). The germline V gene has CDR1 SGHRS and CDR2 YFSETQ. The CDR3 length is 14 residues. Trimming left V 0 bases short and J 10 bases short, with 11 bases between. CDR3 residues: CASSLGGAESPLHF. The CDR3 region has the DNA TGCGCCAGCAGCTTGGGGGGGGCAGAATCACCCCTCCACTTT.

The CDR3 sequence: CASHREPYEQYF. The CDR3, as DNA: TGTGCCAGCCACAGGGAGCCCTACGAGCAGTACTTC. This chain uses TRBV5-6 with TRBJ2-7; maybe TRBD1 (6 bases). This CDR3 is 12 amino acids long. CDR1 and CDR2 from the germline V gene are SGHDT and YYEEEE. Trimming took 7 bases from V and 2 from J, leaving 10 bases between them.

J is TRBJ2-2 and V is TRBV7-6; the D is unclear. Trimming pared 0 bases from V and 5 bases from J, leaving 7 bases between. Per the germline V gene, CDR1 is SGHVS and CDR2 is FNYEAQ. The CDR3 sequence is 14 residues long. CDR3 region: CASSLALGTGELFF. The CDR3 DNA is TGTGCCAGCAGCTTAGCGCTGGGAACCGGGGAGCTGTTTTTT.

This rearrangement joins TRBV12-3 or TRBV12-4 to TRBJ2-2; D perhaps matches TRBD2 (5 bases). This CDR3 has 13 amino acids. The germline V and J ends were trimmed by 6 bases and 4 bases, with 9 bases remaining between them. This CDR3 reads CASSTTITGELFF. The CDR3 coding sequence is TGTGCCAGCAGCACGACTATCACCGGGGAGCTGTTTTTT.

The V call is TRBV2, the J call TRBJ2-5; 8 bases agree with TRBD2. Germline values: CDR1 SNHLY, CDR2 FYNNEI. V shed 5 bases and J 4 bases; nucleotides not matched to a gene: 6. This CDR3 contains 14 residues. CDR3 loop: CASSPGLVRETQYF. For the CDR3, the DNA is TGTGCCAGCAGTCCGGGACTAGTGAGAGAGACCCAGTACTTC.

The V call is TRBV15, the J call TRBJ2-2; D unclear. The CDR3 extends over 13 amino acids. Germline-derived CDR1 and CDR2 are LNHNV and YYDKDF (reference sequence). The V end lost 1 base, the J end lost 7 bases, and 7 bases lay between the germline ends. The CDR3, as DNA: TGTGCCACCAGCAGAGTAGGGATCGGGGAGCTGTTTTTT. Translating gives CATSRVGIGELFF.

This rearrangement joins TRBV5-1 to TRBJ2-1; 9 nucleotides agree with TRBD2. CDR3 length equals 16 residues. Germline lookup yields CDR1 SGHRS and CDR2 YFSETQ. V shed 4 bases, J shed 5 bases, and the junction held 10 bases outside the gene matches. The CDR3 spells CASSLFGGRVDNEQFF. CDR3 DNA: TGCGCCAGCAGCCTTTTCGGCGGGAGGGTTGACAATGAGCAGTTCTTC.

This clone was found a few times. This chain connects TRBV5-4 to TRBJ1-2, with TRBD1 identical over 8 bases. With V trimmed by 5 bases and J by 6 bases, 3 bases remained unmatched. Germline assignment: CDR1 SGHNT and CDR2 YYREEE (reference sequence). The CDR3 totals 12 residues. The CDR3 loop is CASRGQADGYTF. CDR3 sequence (DNA): TGTGCCAGCAGGGGACAGGCGGATGGCTACACCTTC.

The chain is built from TRBV6-5 and TRBJ1-1; possibly TRBD1 for D (6 bases). Germline lookup yields CDR1 MNHEY and CDR2 SVGAGI. Between the trimmed V and J ends, which lost 8 bases and 0 bases, there was a span of 16 bases. The CDR3 runs to 15 residues. The CDR3 nucleotides read TGTGCCAGCTATAAGGGGGGGCAGATGAACACTGAAGCTTTCTTT. Translated: CASYKGGQMNTEAFF.

The count of this clone is one. This chain connects TRBV3-1 (or the pseudogene TRBV3-2) to TRBJ2-4, with 11 bases matching TRBD2. The junction had 12 bases not matched to a gene; V was cut back by 3 bases and J by 5 bases. From germline, CDR1 is LGHDT and CDR2 YNNKEL (reference sequence). This CDR3 contains 18 residues. CDR3 sequence (DNA): TGTGCCAGCAGCCAGTCACTAGCGGGAGTAACGGGGGAAAACATTCAGTACTTC. Its protein product is CASSQSLAGVTGENIQYF.

The gene calls are TRBV21-1 and TRBJ1-4. TRBV21-1 is assigned pseudogene status. This CDR3 is 13 amino acids long. CDR3 residues: CASSKRIRDELFF. The CDR3 DNA sequence: TGTGCCAGCAGCAAAAGGATCCGGGACGAACTGTTTTTT.

The genes are TRBV19 and TRBJ1-2, with a weak D call TRBD1 (5 bases). There are 12 residues in the CDR3. In germline, CDR1 is LNHDA, CDR2 SQIVND (reference sequence). Deletions cut 7 bases from V and 7 bases from J, with 13 bases between. CDR3 nucleotides: TGTGCCAGTACCCCGAGGGGAAGTGGCTACACCTTC. It specifies CASTPRGSGYTF.

This clone was counted a single time. This chain uses TRBV18 with TRBJ2-2; D is perhaps TRBD2 (5 bases). Deletions cut 0 bases from V and 5 bases from J, with 10 bases between. The CDR3 is 15 residues long. The V gene's germline CDR1 is KGHSH and CDR2 LQKENI. CDR3 DNA sequence: TGTGCCAGCTCACCACCGGGAGCATCAACCGGGGAGCTGTTTTTT. It translates to CASSPPGASTGELFF.

This chain uses TRBV5-4 with TRBJ2-2; tentatively, D is TRBD2 (5 bases). The germline CDR1 and CDR2 sequences are SGHNT and YYREEE (reference sequence). The ends were cut back, 0 bases at V and 6 bases at J, with 15 bases in the middle. The CDR3 length is 16 residues. The CDR3 DNA is TGTGCCAGCAGCTTGGGCGTATCCTGGCGGGCCGGGGAGCTGTTTTTT. This gives the protein CASSLGVSWRAGELFF. Full variable domain (missing parts from reference TRBV5-4 and TRBJ2-2): ETGVTQSPTHLIKTRGQQVTLRCSSQSGHNTVSWYQQALGQGPQFIFQYYREEENGRGNFPPRFSGLQFPNYSSELNVNALELDDSALYLCASSLGVSWRAGELFFGEGSRLTVL.

The chain combines TRBV5-4 with TRBJ2-2; 9 nucleotides align to TRBD1. The junction had 6 bases not matched to a gene; V was cut back by 0 bases and J by 6 bases. CDR1 and CDR2 from the germline V gene are SGHNT and YYREEE (reference sequence). This CDR3 is 16 amino acids long. CDR3 in DNA: TGTGCCAGCAGCTTGGACGGGACAGGGTACGCCGGGGAGCTGTTTTTT. Protein sequence: CASSLDGTGYAGELFF.

The chain couples TRBV6-6 to TRBJ1-3; D not resolved. V lost 5 bases to trimming and J lost 0 bases, with 2 bases between them. The CDR3 totals 12 residues. Germline V gene sequence: CDR1 MNHNY, CDR2 SVGAGI (reference sequence). This chain's CDR3 is CASSLSGNTIYF. The CDR3 DNA reads TGTGCCAGCAGTCTCTCTGGAAACACCATATATTTT.

The DNA for the CDR3 is TGCGCCAGCAGCACCCGACAGGGGGCAGGGGAGCAGTACTTC. Its protein product is CASSTRQGAGEQYF. The chain joins TRBV5-1 to TRBJ2-7; 10 nucleotides line up with TRBD1. The CDR3 runs 14 residues. CDR1 SGHRS and CDR2 YFSETQ come from the germline V gene. With V trimmed by 4 bases and J by 7 bases, 8 bases remained unmatched.

The rearrangement uses TRBV7-2 and TRBJ2-5; 10 nucleotides match TRBD2. The germline V gene has CDR1 SGHTA and CDR2 FQGNSA. This CDR3 is 15 amino acids long. V dropped 3 bases and J dropped 5; count of bases not matched to a gene: 6. DNA of the CDR3: TGTGCCAGCAGCTTCCGGACTAGCGGAGGGGAGACCCAGTACTTC. Amino acid sequence: CASSFRTSGGETQYF. The variable domain in full, completed from reference TRBV7-2 and TRBJ2-5, reads GAGVSQSPSNKVTEKGKDVELRCDPISGHTALYWYRQSLGQGLEFLIYFQGNSAPDKSGLPSDRFSAERTGGSVSTLTIQRTQQEDSAVYLCASSFRTSGGETQYFGPGTRLLVL.

This chain links TRBV11-2 with TRBJ1-2, with D possibly being TRBD1 (5 bases). The CDR3 contains 13 residues. Germline V gene data show CDR1 as SGHAT and CDR2 as FQNNGV. V was trimmed by 5 bases and J by 6 bases, leaving 13 bases between them. CDR3 DNA: TGTGCCAGCAGCCGGGACCGCTTGGATGGCTACACCTTC. Amino acid sequence: CASSRDRLDGYTF. The full variable domain, in which reference TRBV11-2 and TRBJ1-2 provide the parts outside the CDR3, is EAGVAQSPRYKIIEKRQSVAFWCNPISGHATLYWYQQILGQGPKLLIQFQNNGVVDDSQLPKDRFSAERLKGVDSTLKIQPAKLEDSAVYLCASSRDRLDGYTFGSGTRLTVV.

CDR3 DNA sequence: TGTGCCAGCAGCTCCTTACAGGGTCCCTACGAGCAGTACTTC. Translated: CASSSLQGPYEQYF. The genes are TRBV7-8 and TRBJ2-7; D may be TRBD1 (6 bases). Germline V gene sequence: CDR1 SGHVS, CDR2 FQNEAQ. This CDR3 is built from 14 residues. The ends were cut back, 4 bases at V and 2 bases at J, with 12 bases in the middle.

The gene calls are TRBV19 and TRBJ2-6; D is undetermined. The CDR3 is 13 amino acids. Germline-derived CDR1 and CDR2 are LNHDA and SQIVND (reference sequence). The V end lost 4 bases, the J end lost 2 bases, and 3 bases lay between the germline ends. This CDR3 is CASSTAGANVLTF. As DNA, the CDR3 is TGTGCCAGTAGTACCGCTGGGGCCAACGTCCTGACTTTC.